This T cell receptor beta chain emerged from a study of cytomegalovirus exposure and HLA in healthy donors. With 1 base removed from V and 5 bases from J, the gap between germline ends came to 9 bases. This CDR3 contains 14 residues. Germline V CDR1 and CDR2: SGHNT, YENEEA. With 60 Vbeta and 13 Jbeta primers, the PCR was carried out. Clones were sequenced by immunoSEQ multiplex PCR, and TCRdb holds only the in-frame ones, with some missing. The sample includes over 100,000 clones, roughly three quarters of them seen just once. The sequencing input was PBMCs. The clonotype comes from a male donor in good health and CMV-seropositive. The chain uses TRBV11-3 and TRBJ2-1; D remains unclear. CDR3 residues: CASSLGSSNNEQFF. The CDR3 nucleotides read TGTGCCAGCAGCTTAGGCTCCAGTAACAATGAGCAGTTCTTC.